The 5 T cell receptor beta chains in this list originate from one sample, sequenced in a study of blood T cell repertoires in COVID-19. Using immunoSEQ multiplex PCR, the repertoire was profiled, and TCRdb retains in-frame clones only, with some absent. This sample has about 30,000 clones, with less than 90% found just once. The specimen sequenced was peripheral blood. All receptors come from a human donor with active COVID-19. The donor label of this sample is uncertain.

The rearrangement uses TRBV28 and TRBJ2-3; TRBD2 is a possible D gene (6 bases). The CDR3 has 15 residues. The germline V gene has CDR1 MDHEN and CDR2 SYDVKM. V dropped 1 base and J dropped 2 bases, with 10 bases sitting between them. The CDR3 is CASSLLAGITDTQYF. The CDR3 DNA is TGTGCCAGCAGTTTATTGGCGGGAATCACAGATACGCAGTATTTT.

The chain joins TRBV2 to TRBJ1-2; 7 nucleotides agree with TRBD1. The CDR3 length is 16 residues. Trimming cost V 7 bases and J 2 bases; bases outside gene matches: 13. CDR1 and CDR2 from the germline V gene are SNHLY and FYNNEI. The CDR3 nucleotides read TGTGCCAGCATTCCAACCAGGGGACAGATAAACTATGGCTACACCTTC. Translation gives CASIPTRGQINYGYTF.

This chain connects TRBV10-3 to TRBJ2-3, with a weak D call TRBD1 (5 bases). Trimming cost V 2 bases and J 2 bases, with 8 bases left between them. The CDR3 covers 14 residues. Looked up from germline, CDR1 is ENHRY and CDR2 is SYGVKD. DNA for the CDR3: TGTGCCATCAGTGAGACAGGACCCACAGATACGCAGTATTTT. It translates to CAISETGPTDTQYF.

The DNA of the CDR3 is TGTGCCAGTAGTATAGGGCAGGGGGCGAGTAGGGGACAGCCCCAGCATTTT. As protein: CASSIGQGASRGQPQHF. The chain has TRBV19 and TRBJ1-5; TRBD1 matches at 8 bases. V shed 1 base and J 7 bases; nucleotides not matched to a gene: 12. The CDR3 has 17 amino acids. Germline V gene sequence: CDR1 LNHDA, CDR2 SQIVND (reference sequence).

The V gene is TRBV7-9, the J gene TRBJ1-4; D is perhaps TRBD1 (5 bases). Germline assignment: CDR1 SEHNR and CDR2 FQNEAQ (reference sequence). CDR3 length: 16 residues. V lost 0 bases and J 7 bases, leaving 15 bases between the germline ends. The CDR3 sequence is CASSLASPQGGEKLFF. CDR3 sequence (DNA): TGTGCCAGCAGCTTAGCCAGTCCCCAGGGCGGTGAAAAACTGTTTTTT.